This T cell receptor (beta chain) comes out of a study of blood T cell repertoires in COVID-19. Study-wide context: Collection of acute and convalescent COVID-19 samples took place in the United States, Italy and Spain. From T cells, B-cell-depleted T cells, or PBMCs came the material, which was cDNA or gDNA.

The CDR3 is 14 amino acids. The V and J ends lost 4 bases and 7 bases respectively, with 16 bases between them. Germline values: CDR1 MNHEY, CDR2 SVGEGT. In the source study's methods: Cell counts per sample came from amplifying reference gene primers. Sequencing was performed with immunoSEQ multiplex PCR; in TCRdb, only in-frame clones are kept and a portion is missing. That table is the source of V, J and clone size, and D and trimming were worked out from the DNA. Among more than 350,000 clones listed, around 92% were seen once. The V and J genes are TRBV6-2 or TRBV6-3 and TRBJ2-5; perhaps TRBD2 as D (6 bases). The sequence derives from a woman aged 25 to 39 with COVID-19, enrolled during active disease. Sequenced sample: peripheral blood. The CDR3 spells CASSSDGTVRTQYF. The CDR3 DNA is TGTGCCAGCAGTTCAGACGGGACTGTCCGGACCCAGTACTTC.